The 17 T cell receptor beta chains listed next were all sequenced from one sample in a study of cytomegalovirus exposure and HLA in healthy donors. Primers: 60 Vbeta forward and 13 Jbeta reverse. The repertoire was sequenced with immunoSEQ multiplex PCR; TCRdb's copy has only in-frame clones and lacks some. The sample lists about 120,000 clones, approximately 80% occurring once. Sequences were obtained from PBMCs. Receptors were obtained from a woman aged 30 to 39 in good health and CMV-seronegative.

The J gene is TRBJ2-1, the V gene TRBV13, with 14 nucleotides matching TRBD2. Germline V lookup: CDR1 PRHDT, CDR2 FYEKMQ (reference sequence). The V segment lost 5 bases and the J segment 9 bases; nucleotides outside the gene matches: 6. The CDR3 runs 15 residues. The DNA of the CDR3 is TGTGCCAGCAGCACCCGACTAGCGGGAGGGCCTGAGCAGTTCTTC. Encoded protein: CASSTRLAGGPEQFF.

This clone was seen just once. The rearrangement links TRBV10-3 to TRBJ1-2; the match to TRBD1 covers 8 bases. V trimming: 0 bases; J trimming: 4 bases; junction bases outside the gene matches: 4. From germline, CDR1 is ENHRY and CDR2 SYGVKD. CDR3 size: 15 residues. The DNA for the CDR3 is TGTGCCATCAGTGAGTCCCTCGGGACAGGCTATGGCTACACCTTC. It yields the protein CAISESLGTGYGYTF.

The chain has TRBV28 and TRBJ1-1; 7 nucleotides align to TRBD1. The V gene end was trimmed by 6 bases and the J gene end by 1 base; junction bases not matched to a gene: 5. The CDR3 extends over 14 amino acids. Germline loops: CDR1 MDHEN, CDR2 SYDVKM. The CDR3 bases are TGTGCCAGCAGCGGAGGGACAGCGAACACTGAAGCTTTCTTT. Its translation is CASSGGTANTEAFF.

This chain links TRBV5-4 with TRBJ1-4; TRBD1 might be the D (5 bases). V shed 5 bases and J shed 2 bases, with 13 bases lying between them. The CDR3 length is 15 residues. CDR1 is SGHNT and CDR2 is YYREEE in the germline V gene (reference sequence). The CDR3 DNA is TGTGCCAGCAGGGACCACAGGTCGACTAATGAAAAACTGTTTTTT. Translating gives CASRDHRSTNEKLFF.

The chain joins TRBV30 to TRBJ2-7; TRBD2 matches 8 bases. From germline, CDR1 is GTSNPN and CDR2 SVGIG (reference sequence). Trimming at V came to 7 bases and at J to 7 bases, leaving 9 bases not matched to a gene. There are 12 residues in the CDR3. The CDR3 nucleotides are TGTGCCTCATCGGGGGGGCCCGGGGAGCAGTACTTC. It yields the protein CASSGGPGEQYF.

This clone was detected only once. The chain has TRBV28 and TRBJ2-7; TRBD2 is a possible D gene (6 bases). The germline CDR1 and CDR2 sequences are MDHEN and SYDVKM. The CDR3 has 14 residues. V was shortened by 2 bases and J by 3 bases, with 11 bases between the two germline ends. CDR3 region: CASSLGGGGYEQYF. In DNA, the CDR3 is TGTGCCAGCAGTTTAGGGGGAGGAGGCTACGAGCAGTACTTC.

The V and J genes are TRBV5-1 and TRBJ2-7; 9 bases are a match to TRBD1. V trimming: 3 bases; J trimming: 0 bases; junction bases outside the gene matches: 7. The germline V gene has CDR1 SGHRS and CDR2 YFSETQ. CDR3 length: 16 amino acids. The CDR3 protein is CASSWGQGQISYEQYF. DNA for the CDR3: TGCGCCAGCAGCTGGGGACAGGGTCAAATCTCCTACGAGCAGTACTTC.

This clone was counted once. The V call is TRBV18, the J call TRBJ1-1; D gene unclear. Germline V gene lookup returns CDR1 KGHSH and CDR2 LQKENI. V was cut by 2 bases and J by 6 bases, with 16 bases left in between. The CDR3 is 15 residues long. CDR3 protein: CASSPSLAPSPEAFF. Here the CDR3 DNA reads TGTGCCAGCTCACCATCCTTGGCCCCTTCCCCTGAAGCTTTCTTT.

V and J are TRBV7-9 and TRBJ2-5, with D perhaps TRBD2 (6 bases). Trimming cost V 10 bases and J 2 bases, with 14 bases left between them. This CDR3 region has 13 residues. CDR1 and CDR2 from the germline V gene are SEHNR and FQNEAQ (reference sequence). CDR3 in DNA: TGTGCCACCCGTCGCGGGGTTCAAGAGACCCAGTACTTC. Translated, it gives CATRRGVQETQYF.

The chain uses TRBV19 and TRBJ1-5, with D possibly TRBD1 on 5 matching bases. The V end was cut by 10 bases, the J end by 5 bases, with 9 bases between. Germline loops: CDR1 LNHDA, CDR2 SQIVND (reference sequence). This CDR3 region has 11 residues. The DNA for the CDR3 is TGTGCCACAGGGAACGATCAGCCCCAGCATTTT. Amino acids: CATGNDQPQHF.

This chain's CDR3 is CASSPRAGGYEQYF. The CDR3 DNA follows: TGCGCGAGCTCCCCTCGCGCAGGGGGCTACGAGCAGTACTTC. The chain recombines TRBV4-1 with TRBJ2-7; 7 nucleotides line up with TRBD1. The germline V gene has CDR1 MGHRA and CDR2 YSYEKL. This CDR3 region has 14 residues.

This clone turned up a few times. The chain couples TRBV6-1 to TRBJ2-5; TRBD1 aligns across 7 bases. The DNA matches TRBJ2-7 better at its end, which makes the J call doubtful. Germline lookup yields CDR1 MNHNS and CDR2 SASEGT. The CDR3 extends over 13 amino acids. The CDR3 nucleotides are TGTGCCAGCAGTGAGACAGGGTCATACGAGCAGTACTTC. Amino acids: CASSETGSYEQYF.

This chain connects TRBV5-6 to TRBJ1-2, with D unclear. Trimming removed 0 bases at V and 6 bases at J, with 15 bases between. The CDR3 covers 15 residues. In germline, CDR1 is SGHDT, CDR2 YYEEEE. CDR3 residues: CASSLVQPVVNGYTF. The CDR3 coding sequence is TGTGCCAGCAGCTTGGTACAGCCAGTCGTAAATGGCTACACCTTC.

This clone was counted only a few times. This sequence joins TRBV5-1 and TRBJ2-7, with D possibly TRBD2 on 5 matching bases. Looked up from germline, CDR1 is SGHRS and CDR2 is YFSETQ. The CDR3 extends over 13 amino acids. The ends were cut back, 2 bases at V and 2 bases at J, with 8 bases in the middle. CDR3 in amino acids: CASSLAGTYEQYF. In DNA form, the CDR3 reads TGCGCCAGCAGCTTAGCCGGGACCTACGAGCAGTACTTC.

This clone came up once. The rearrangement joins TRBV5-4 to TRBJ2-4, with a tentative D call TRBD1 (7 bases). V lost 3 bases and J 7 bases, leaving 11 bases between the germline ends. From germline, CDR1 is SGHNT and CDR2 YYREEE (reference sequence). This CDR3 is built from 13 residues. The CDR3 spells CASSSTGRNIQYF. The CDR3 coding sequence is TGTGCCAGCAGCTCGACAGGGAGGAACATTCAGTACTTC.

The CDR3 reads CASSPGDRVHEQYF. As DNA, the CDR3 is TGCGCCAGCAGCCCCGGGGACAGGGTCCACGAGCAGTACTTC. The rearrangement links TRBV5-1 to TRBJ2-7, with 9 bases matching TRBD1. V was pared by 4 bases and J by 5 bases, with 7 bases of the junction left unmatched. The CDR3 is 14 residues long. In germline, CDR1 is SGHRS, CDR2 YFSETQ.

Only a few counts were recorded for this clone. V gene TRBV6-5 combines with J gene TRBJ1-5; D gene ambiguous. Germline loops: CDR1 MNHEY, CDR2 SVGAGI. The germline V and J ends were trimmed by 6 bases and 2 bases, with 8 bases remaining between them. CDR3 length: 13 residues. DNA of the CDR3: TGTGCCAGCAGACTCCCCGGCAATCAGCCCCAGCATTTT. The encoded protein is CASRLPGNQPQHF.